This T cell receptor beta chain was profiled in a study of blood T cell repertoires in COVID-19 (dated by TCRdb to the early 2020s). Regarding the study in general: Collaborator samples came from the United States, Italy and Spain and covered acute and convalescent phases of COVID-19. The prospective study material was composed of cDNA or gDNA derived from T cells, B-cell-depleted T cells, or PBMCs. Deeply sampled blood TCRbeta repertoires from subjects exposed to, actively infected with, or recovered from COVID-19 were included in the dataset. The repertoires were released in a freely available public database meant as a resource for research on the immune response to SARS-CoV-2. Samples were obtained from the ongoing ImmuneRACE study (first 160 participants) and from roughly 1,300 subjects provided by 6 global collaborators. Sample metadata almost always included a de-identified subject ID, COVID-19 status, age in years and sex. Where available, HLA class I and class II types were obtained from metadata supplied by the sample provider rather than from assay-based typing.

The immunoSEQ Assay, a bias-controlled multiplex PCR, was used to amplify TCRbeta CDR3 regions from genomic DNA. From the authors' description of their analysis: The number of nucleated cells in each sample was estimated by amplification of reference gene primers within the assay. To quantify the absolute abundance of each unique TCRbeta CDR3 rearrangement, sequence reads were collapsed and filtered. For each sample, productive Simpson clonality was calculated as the square root of Simpson's diversity index over productive rearrangements. Imported from immuneACCESS, the table was reduced by TCRdb to in-frame sequences with V and J called. These copies leave out some clones; in studies compared against another copy, an unresolved V gene accounts for under half, and the cause of the remainder is not known. Clonal size and the V and J genes are those of that table, whereas D and trimming came from the DNA. The sample records around 130,000 clones, around 80% of which are singletons. The ten largest clones capture 1.5% to 2% of the sample.

Collaborating institutions collected whole blood in K2EDTA tubes following their own protocols. For TCRbeta analysis, collaborators shipped samples as frozen whole blood, isolated PBMCs, or DNA extracted from either of those sample types. The research as a whole found: The amount of clinical and demographic metadata varied by source and participant and was provided uncurated.

The CDR3 has 16 amino acids, counting the end cysteine and phenylalanine. CDR3 DNA only is kept here, 48 bases in frame from base 1. CDR1 KGHSH and CDR2 LQKENI are derived from the germline V gene. The junction shows trimming of 1 base on V and 0 bases on J, and the gene matches do not reach 6 bases of it. In regard to this clone: Its antigen has not been determined. Base qualities are not at hand, and no much larger clone is one base apart.

Sequenced material: peripheral blood. The rearranged chain carries TRBV18 and TRBJ2-7; TRBD1 fits 7 bases in the junction. This clonotype was sampled from a man aged 70 or older with acute or convalescent COVID-19. CDR3 protein: CASSPRKGQHSYEQYF. The sequence in DNA is TGTGCCAGCTCACCACGTAAGGGACAGCACTCCTACGAGCAGTACTTC.